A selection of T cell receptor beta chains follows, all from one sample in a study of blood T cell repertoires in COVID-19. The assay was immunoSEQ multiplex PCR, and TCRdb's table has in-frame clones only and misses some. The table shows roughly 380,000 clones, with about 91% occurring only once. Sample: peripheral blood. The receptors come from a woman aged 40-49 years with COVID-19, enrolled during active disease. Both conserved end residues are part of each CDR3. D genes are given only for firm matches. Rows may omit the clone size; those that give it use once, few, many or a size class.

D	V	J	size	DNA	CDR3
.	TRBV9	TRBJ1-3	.	TGTGCCAGCAGCGTTGAGGAGGACACCATATATTTT	CASSVEEDTIYF
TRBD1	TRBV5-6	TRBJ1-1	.	TGTGCCAGCAGCTGGGGGACAGGGGTTACTGAAGCTTTCTTT	CASSWGTGVTEAFF
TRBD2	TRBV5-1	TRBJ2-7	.	TGCGCCAGCAGCTATCAAGCGGGGTCCTCCTACGAGCAGTACTTC	CASSYQAGSSYEQYF
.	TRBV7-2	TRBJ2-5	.	TGTGCCAGCAGTCCTAGACGGGGGGAGACCCAGTACTTC	CASSPRRGETQYF
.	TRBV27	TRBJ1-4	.	TGTGCCAGCAGTTTACTTCCTGCAACTAATGAAAAACTGTTTTTT	CASSLLPATNEKLFF
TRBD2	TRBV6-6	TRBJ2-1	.	TGTGCCAGCACTCTCCACCCGGGACTAGCGAGGGGTGAGCAGTTCTTC	CASTLHPGLARGEQFF
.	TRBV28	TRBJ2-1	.	TGTGCCAGCAGCCCCACAGGGCCCCGCTCCTACAATGAGCAGTTCTTC	CASSPTGPRSYNEQFF
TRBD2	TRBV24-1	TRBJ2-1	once	TGTGCCACCAGTGACCCCGGGACTAGCGGGGGACTTAATGAGCAGTTCTTC	CATSDPGTSGGLNEQFF
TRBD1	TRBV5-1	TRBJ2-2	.	TGCGCCAGCAGCTTGGCCCCACAGGGGATCGGGGAGCTGTTTTTT	CASSLAPQGIGELFF
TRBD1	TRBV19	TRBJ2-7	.	TGTGCCAGTAGTAGTTTGGGCGGCGGCAGGGGGTTTCTCTACGAGCAGTACTTC	CASSSLGGGRGFLYEQYF
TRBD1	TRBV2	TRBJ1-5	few	TGTGCCAGCAGTGGGACAGGGTTCGATCAGCCCCAGCATTTT	CASSGTGFDQPQHF
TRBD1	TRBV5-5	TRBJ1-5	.	TGTGCCAGTAGCTCAGGGGGGCGAAGCAATCAGCCCCAGCATTTT	CASSSGGRSNQPQHF
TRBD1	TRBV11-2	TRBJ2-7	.	TGTGCCAGCAGCTTAAAGGGACAGGGGAACTACGAGCAGTACTTC	CASSLKGQGNYEQYF
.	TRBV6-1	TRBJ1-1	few	TGTGCCAGCAGTGACAGGGTCACTGAAGCTTTCTTT	CASSDRVTEAFF
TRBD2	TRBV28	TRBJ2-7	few	TGTGCCAGCAGTTTTGATATAGCGGGAGACCCCTACGAGCAGTACTTC	CASSFDIAGDPYEQYF
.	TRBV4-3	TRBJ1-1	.	TGCGCCAGCAGCCAAGATACTAGCGGAACCCCTGAAGCTTTCTTT	CASSQDTSGTPEAFF
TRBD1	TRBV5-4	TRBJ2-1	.	TGTGCCAGCAGCTATGGACAGGCCCCCTCGCAGTTCTTC	CASSYGQAPSQFF
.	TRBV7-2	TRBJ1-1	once	TGTGCCAGCAGCCCCTCGTCGGGAACTGAAGCTTTCTTT	CASSPSSGTEAFF
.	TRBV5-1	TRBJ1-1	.	TGCGCCAGCAGCTTGGAGGGGGTAGCTGAAGCTTTCTTT	CASSLEGVAEAFF
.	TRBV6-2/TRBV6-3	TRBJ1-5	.	TGTGCCAGCAGCCCCGGGGGGCCCCAGCATTTT	CASSPGGPQHF